Shown below are 29 T cell receptor beta chains from a single sample sequenced in a study of blood T cell repertoires in COVID-19. The table came from immunoSEQ multiplex PCR; TCRdb's copy has only in-frame clones and leaves some out. The sample includes roughly 100,000 clones, roughly 81% of them seen just once. Sequenced: peripheral blood. The receptors shown here come from a man aged 35-49 years with active or convalescent COVID-19.

The V and J genes are TRBV29-1 and TRBJ2-1; D call uncertain. The V end was cut by 2 bases, the J end by 0 bases, with 8 bases between. Germline-derived CDR1 and CDR2 are SQVTM and ANQGSEA. This CDR3 spans 14 amino acids. The CDR3 loop reads CSVERKSSYNEQFF. The CDR3, as DNA: TGCAGCGTTGAAAGAAAGAGCTCCTACAATGAGCAGTTCTTC.

The CDR3: CASKGAPSDEKLFF. DNA for the CDR3: TGCGCCAGCAAGGGGGCCCCCAGTGATGAAAAACTGTTTTTT. The rearrangement links TRBV5-1 to TRBJ1-4, with 7 bases aligning to TRBD1. Germline V lookup: CDR1 SGHRS, CDR2 YFSETQ. J was trimmed by 6 bases and V by 6 bases; bases with no gene match: 8. The CDR3 extends over 14 amino acids.

This clone was seen a handful of times. This chain uses TRBV5-1 with TRBJ1-2; 8 positions agree with TRBD1. Losses at the gene ends were 3 bases for V and 0 bases for J; bases not matched to a gene: 4. The germline V gene encodes CDR1 SGHRS and CDR2 YFSETQ. The CDR3 runs to 15 residues. Here the CDR3 DNA reads TGCGCCAGCAGCTCCGGACAGGGAGCTAACTATGGCTACACCTTC. Amino acids: CASSSGQGANYGYTF.

This clone was found once. The junction and the germline gene differ at one end; a read error may be behind it. The chain couples TRBV5-6 to TRBJ2-1; 7 bases agree with TRBD1. CDR1 is SGHDT, CDR2 YYEEEE, per germline. This CDR3 contains 16 residues. The CDR3 sequence is CASSLAFKGAYNEQFF. The CDR3 nucleotides are TGTGCCAGCAGTTTGGCGTTTAAGGGGGCGTACAATGAGCAGTTCTTC.

This clone was picked up one time. The chain employs TRBV9 and TRBJ2-7, with 10 bases matching TRBD1. Trimming at V came to 4 bases and at J to 4 bases, leaving 11 bases not matched to a gene. The CDR3 totals 16 residues. CDR1 is SGDLS, CDR2 YYNGEE, per germline. The CDR3 loop is CASSITSGTGVYEQYF. Here the CDR3 DNA reads TGTGCCAGCAGCATCACTTCCGGGACAGGGGTATACGAGCAGTACTTC. Drawing the rest from reference TRBV9 and TRBJ2-7, the complete variable domain is DSGVTQTPKHLITATGQRVTLRCSPRSGDLSVYWYQQSLDQGLQFLIQYYNGEERAKGNILERFSAQQFPDLHSELNLSSLELGDSALYFCASSITSGTGVYEQYFGPGTRLTVT.

This clone has a handful of counts. The J gene is TRBJ1-1, the V gene TRBV6-5; 7 nucleotides line up with TRBD1. The V gene's germline CDR1 is MNHEY and CDR2 SVGAGI. V gave up 6 bases and J gave up 1 base; unmatched junction bases: 8. The CDR3 is made up of 15 amino acids. CDR3 nucleotide sequence: TGTGCCAGCAGACGTACAGGGGCTGGGAACACTGAAGCTTTCTTT. Protein product: CASRRTGAGNTEAFF.

The chain joins TRBV7-2 to TRBJ2-2; D remains ambiguous. This CDR3 comprises 14 residues. Germline-derived CDR1 and CDR2 are SGHTA and FQGNSA. Between the trimmed V and J ends, which lost 3 bases and 1 base, there was a span of 6 bases. This CDR3 is CASSFGWNTGELFF. CDR3 DNA sequence: TGTGCCAGCAGCTTCGGTTGGAACACCGGGGAGCTGTTTTTT.

This clone has only a few counts. This chain joins TRBV5-1 and TRBJ2-7; 8 bases are shared with TRBD1. CDR1 is SGHRS and CDR2 is YFSETQ in the germline V gene. CDR3 length: 13 residues. V trimming: 4 bases; J trimming: 11 bases; junction bases outside the gene matches: 11. The chain's CDR3 is CASSDQGAGFEYF. The CDR3 DNA sequence: TGCGCCAGCAGCGATCAGGGGGCGGGGTTCGAGTACTTC.

This CDR3 reads CASSWRQGSNTEAFF. CDR3 nucleotide sequence: TGTGCCAGCAGCTGGAGACAGGGCTCGAACACTGAAGCTTTCTTT. The chain links TRBV7-9 to TRBJ1-1; 7 bases are a match to TRBD1. V lost 4 bases to trimming and J lost 1 base; unmatched junction nucleotides: 6. Per the germline V gene, CDR1 is SEHNR and CDR2 is FQNEAQ (reference sequence). This CDR3 is built from 15 residues.

Only one count was recorded for this clone. The V and J genes are TRBV4-3 and TRBJ1-1; D is undetermined. The CDR3 spans 14 residues. V was clipped by 0 bases and J by 10 bases, with 15 bases between them. The germline V gene encodes CDR1 LGHNA and CDR2 YSLEER. The CDR3 loop reads CASSQDAGRTGAFF. CDR3 DNA: TGCGCCAGCAGCCAAGACGCCGGCCGAACGGGAGCTTTCTTT.

The V and J genes are TRBV10-3 and TRBJ1-5; 10 nucleotides line up with TRBD1. V trimming: 6 bases; J trimming: 0 bases; junction bases outside the gene matches: 8. The CDR3 covers 17 residues. The germline CDR1 and CDR2 sequences are ENHRY and SYGVKD. In DNA form, the CDR3 reads TGTGCCATCAGCCCCGGGACAGGGGTAGGTAGCAATCAGCCCCAGCATTTT. Amino acid sequence: CAISPGTGVGSNQPQHF.

The V and J genes are TRBV18 and TRBJ2-5, with 9 positions matching TRBD2. The germline gives CDR1 KGHSH, CDR2 LQKENI. The CDR3 loop spans 16 amino acids. The J segment lost 3 bases and the V segment lost 3 bases, leaving 8 bases of the junction unmatched. For the CDR3, the DNA is TGTGCCAGCTCACCCTCCGGAGGCGGGGGGGAAGAGACCCAGTACTTC. This sequence encodes CASSPSGGGGEETQYF.

The chain uses TRBV12-5 and TRBJ2-2; TRBD2 aligns across 9 bases. The length of the CDR3 is 16 residues. Unmatched junction bases numbered 6, after V lost 1 base and J lost 6 bases. CDR1 is LGHNT and CDR2 is FRNRAP in the germline V gene. The CDR3 coding sequence is TGTGCTAGTGGTTTGGGCGCGGGGGGGCCTCCCGGGGAGCTGTTTTTT. This translates into CASGLGAGGPPGELFF.

This chain connects TRBV27 to TRBJ1-2; D perhaps matches TRBD1 (6 bases). This CDR3 is built from 12 residues. Trimming left V 4 bases short and J 8 bases short, with 11 bases between. The germline CDR1 and CDR2 sequences are MNHEY and SMNVEV (reference sequence). The CDR3 protein is CASSSTGAGYTF. In DNA, the CDR3 is TGTGCCAGCAGTTCGACAGGAGCGGGCTACACCTTC.

This chain joins TRBV6-4 and TRBJ1-6; 7 nucleotides line up with TRBD1. The CDR3 runs 19 residues. CDR1 MRHNA and CDR2 SNTAGT come from the germline V gene. Trimming at V came to 4 bases and at J to 2 bases, leaving 14 bases not matched to a gene. The DNA for the CDR3 is TGTGCCAGCAGTGTTGGCCTGGGACAGCTGCTTCCCTATAATTCACCCCTCCACTTT. Its protein is CASSVGLGQLLPYNSPLHF.

V usage is TRBV18 and J usage is TRBJ2-7; 12 bases fit TRBD2. The CDR3 is 15 residues long. The germline V gene encodes CDR1 KGHSH and CDR2 LQKENI. V was pared by 3 bases and J by 6 bases, with 6 bases of the junction left unmatched. DNA of the CDR3: TGTGCCAGCTCACCGCTAGCGGGGGGGCCCCCCGAGCAGTACTTC. It yields the protein CASSPLAGGPPEQYF.

The gene calls are TRBV5-1 and TRBJ1-2; D uncertain. This CDR3 comprises 13 residues. Trimming shortened V by 2 bases and J by 5 bases, and 10 bases separated the two germline ends. The germline V gene encodes CDR1 SGHRS and CDR2 YFSETQ. As DNA, the CDR3 is TGCGCCAGCAGCTTCGACGGGGATTATGGCTACACCTTC. This codes for CASSFDGDYGYTF.

The chain carries TRBV12-3 or TRBV12-4 and TRBJ1-1; D unclear. The CDR3 is 12 amino acids. The ends were cut back, 6 bases at V and 7 bases at J, with 12 bases in the middle. DNA of the CDR3: TGTGCCAGCAGCCGGGGAATGGGTGAAGCTTTCTTT. It translates to CASSRGMGEAFF.

The chain has TRBV6-5 and TRBJ1-2, with 7 bases identical to TRBD1. This CDR3 contains 13 residues. Germline values: CDR1 MNHEY, CDR2 SVGAGI. With V trimmed by 6 bases and J by 6 bases, 7 bases remained unmatched. The CDR3 reads CASSLDRINGYTF. CDR3 coding DNA: TGTGCCAGCAGCCTGGACAGGATTAATGGCTACACCTTC.

The chain combines TRBV2 with TRBJ2-1; TRBD1 agrees at 11 bases. The length of the CDR3 is 14 residues. Germline V gene lookup returns CDR1 SNHLY and CDR2 FYNNEI. The J segment lost 9 bases and the V segment lost 8 bases, leaving 9 bases of the junction unmatched. The CDR3 protein is CASHGGQGGSEQFF. The CDR3 nucleotides are TGTGCCAGCCACGGGGGACAGGGGGGGAGTGAGCAGTTCTTC.

This clone has only one observation. This chain joins TRBV7-8 and TRBJ2-1; D is perhaps TRBD1 (6 bases). The CDR3 loop spans 15 amino acids. Germline CDR1 is SGHVS and CDR2 is FQNEAQ. V lost 2 bases and J 8 bases, leaving 16 bases between the germline ends. CDR3: CASSLWGRQGYEQFF. CDR3 nucleotide sequence: TGTGCCAGCAGCTTATGGGGGCGGCAGGGGTATGAGCAGTTCTTC.

The chain combines TRBV5-4 with TRBJ1-1; TRBD1 might be the D (5 bases). This CDR3 comprises 13 residues. Looked up from germline, CDR1 is SGHNT and CDR2 is YYREEE (reference sequence). Trimming took 1 base from V and 11 from J, leaving 15 bases between them. In DNA form, the CDR3 reads TGTGCCAGCAGCTTGTCCGGGGGTTATATTGCTTTCTTT. Its translation: CASSLSGGYIAFF.

This clone came up once. The J gene is TRBJ2-7, the V gene TRBV18; 12 nucleotides align to TRBD2. The germline gives CDR1 KGHSH, CDR2 LQKENI. V trimming: 4 bases; J trimming: 3 bases; junction bases outside the gene matches: 4. This CDR3 comprises 15 residues. This CDR3 reads CASSQLAGGLYEQYF. Here the CDR3 DNA reads TGTGCCAGCTCACAACTAGCGGGGGGCCTCTACGAGCAGTACTTC.

This clone occurred once. CDR3 nucleotide sequence: TGCGCCAGCAGCTTGGCCTGGACAGGGCAAGTGGATACGCAGTATTTT. The encoded protein is CASSLAWTGQVDTQYF. This chain links TRBV5-1 with TRBJ2-3; 8 bases line up with TRBD1. The CDR3 runs 16 residues. The germline V gene has CDR1 SGHRS and CDR2 YFSETQ. J lost 6 bases, V lost 0 bases, and 9 bases had no gene match.

The chain couples TRBV18 to TRBJ2-2, with 8 bases that match TRBD1. The CDR3 totals 16 residues. Germline V gene lookup returns CDR1 KGHSH and CDR2 LQKENI. With 4 bases clipped from V and 3 bases from J, the junction kept 7 bases outside the gene matches. The DNA for the CDR3 is TGTGCCAGCTCACTCCAGGGGGCATTGTACACCGGGGAGCTGTTTTTT. It yields the protein CASSLQGALYTGELFF.

The CDR3 DNA follows: TGTGCCAGCAGTTCCACGGTGGGGACAGGGGGATTGTGGAACACTGAAGCTTTCTTT. Its protein product is CASSSTVGTGGLWNTEAFF. The V gene is TRBV28, the J gene TRBJ1-1; 11 positions agree with TRBD1. V trimming: 4 bases; J trimming: 1 base; junction bases outside the gene matches: 14. Germline CDR1 is MDHEN and CDR2 is SYDVKM. The CDR3 totals 19 residues.

The CDR3 region is CASSVQGAGNSPLHF. CDR3 sequence (DNA): TGTGCCAGCAGTGTACAGGGGGCAGGTAATTCACCCCTCCACTTT. The V and J genes are TRBV2 and TRBJ1-6; 9 bases line up with TRBD1. V shed 4 bases and J 6 bases; nucleotides not matched to a gene: 4. CDR3 length equals 15 residues. CDR1 is SNHLY and CDR2 is FYNNEI in the germline V gene.

The V call is TRBV6-5, the J call TRBJ2-7; TRBD1 agrees at 9 bases. From germline, CDR1 is MNHEY and CDR2 SVGAGI. Losses at the gene ends were 4 bases for V and 2 bases for J; bases not matched to a gene: 6. The CDR3 consists of 15 residues. Here the CDR3 reads CASSSTGGKTYEQYF. The CDR3 bases are TGTGCCAGCAGTTCGACAGGGGGAAAAACCTACGAGCAGTACTTC.

The chain recombines TRBV7-3 with TRBJ2-2; no reliable D call. The CDR3 is 12 residues long. The germline gives CDR1 SGHTA, CDR2 FQGTGA. Trimming pared 6 bases from V and 6 bases from J, leaving 8 bases between. The CDR3 DNA reads as TGTGCCAGCAGTTTCACAGCCGGGGAGCTGTTTTTT. Encoded protein: CASSFTAGELFF. Supplemented by reference TRBV7-3 and TRBJ2-2, the full variable domain reads GAGVSQTPSNKVTEKGKYVELRCDPISGHTALYWYRQSLGQGPEFLIYFQGTGAADDSGLPNDRFFAVRPEGSVSTLKIQRTERGDSAVYLCASSFTAGELFFGEGSRLTVL.